This T cell receptor beta chain was recorded in a study of human T cells and chemical hapten exposure. Indicated treatment: therapeutic diphenylcyclopropenone sensitization with weekly scalp DPC. The ends lost 0 bases at V and 4 bases at J; junction bases unmatched: 10. Germline CDR1 and CDR2: LGHNA and YSLEER. The length of the CDR3 is 18 residues. What the library attached to individual cDNA molecules were unique molecular identifiers. TCRdb called the reads again in MiXCR, with one record for every CDR3 protein. The data show approximately 4,100 distinct CDR3 sequences, 45% to 50% seen once. The material sequenced was whole blood, taken before DPC sensitization or 2, 6, or about 24 weeks after (not recorded which). The chain uses TRBV4-3 and TRBJ1-2; 11 bases map to TRBD1. This clonotype was sampled from an adult with alopecia areata. Some clones in this sample may be carry-over from other donors' samples. This table probably holds off-target reads from a library built for another chain. CDR3 in amino acids: CASSQDPGDRGSLYGYTF. CDR3 bases: TGCGCCAGCAGCCAAGATCCGGGGGACAGGGGGTCCCTCTATGGCTACACCTTC.